Given below is one T cell receptor beta chain in context. These data are taken from a study of blood T cells in healthy people across ages. For the second PCR, which ran for about 7 to 11 cycles, a sample-barcoded 5' primer and a J-beta primer mix were used. MiXCR, applied by TCRdb to the 5' RACE reads, yields one record per CDR3 protein. This table has some 1.5 million distinct CDR3 sequences, about 30% appearing once. Russia was home to the donors, healthy Caucasian individuals aged roughly 6 to 90. This TCR derives from a woman aged 30 to 39 in good health. Source material: blood.

CDR3 amino acids: CSVEGAQGSYGYTF. The DNA of the CDR3 is TGCAGCGTTGAGGGGGCACAGGGATCCTATGGCTACACCTTC. The chain is built from TRBV29-1 and TRBJ1-2, with D perhaps matching TRBD1 (6 bases). The CDR3 has 14 residues. Germline CDR1 SQVTM, CDR2 ANQGSEA. Trimming removed 3 bases from V and 4 bases from J, with 15 bases in between.